One and the same sample provided the 11 T cell receptor beta chains below, sequenced in a study of T cell responses to AZD1222 COVID-19 vaccine. Data came from immunoSEQ multiplex PCR; TCRdb stores just in-frame clones and leaves some out. This repertoire shows about 92,000 clones, approximately 84% found once; its top ten account for approximately 10%. The sample consisted of peripheral blood, taken on day 0 of AZD1222 vaccination. The receptors shown here come from an adult in good health.

The chain is built from TRBV7-3 and TRBJ2-3, with D maybe TRBD2 (8 bases). V was trimmed by 5 bases and J by 4 bases, leaving 22 bases between them. The germline V gene encodes CDR1 SGHTA and CDR2 FQGTGA. The CDR3 totals 17 residues. The DNA of the CDR3 is TGTGCCAGCAGCGGACGACAGGGAAGCGGGAGTCCAGATACGCAGTATTTT. Amino acids: CASSGRQGSGSPDTQYF. The whole variable domain, remainder taken from reference TRBV7-3 and TRBJ2-3, is GAGVSQTPSNKVTEKGKYVELRCDPISGHTALYWYRQSLGQGPEFLIYFQGTGAADDSGLPNDRFFAVRPEGSVSTLKIQRTERGDSAVYLCASSGRQGSGSPDTQYFGPGTRLTVL.

The rearrangement uses TRBV9 and TRBJ2-3; 10 bases line up with TRBD2. CDR3 length: 16 residues. The germline V gene encodes CDR1 SGDLS and CDR2 YYNGEE. V dropped 4 bases and J dropped 3; count of bases not matched to a gene: 8. The CDR3 loop reads CASSPWPGLATDTQYF. In DNA form, the CDR3 reads TGTGCCAGCAGCCCGTGGCCGGGACTAGCGACAGATACGCAGTATTTT. The full variable domain, rest sourced from reference TRBV9 and TRBJ2-3, is DSGVTQTPKHLITATGQRVTLRCSPRSGDLSVYWYQQSLDQGLQFLIQYYNGEERAKGNILERFSAQQFPDLHSELNLSSLELGDSALYFCASSPWPGLATDTQYFGPGTRLTVL.

This sequence joins TRBV9 and TRBJ2-7; 8 nucleotides align to TRBD2. With 1 base clipped from V and 1 base from J, the junction kept 1 base outside the gene matches. This CDR3 contains 14 residues. Germline CDR1 is SGDLS and CDR2 is YYNGEE. Written as DNA, the CDR3 is TGTGCCAGCAGCGTAACTAGCGGTTCCTACGAGCAGTACTTC. Protein sequence: CASSVTSGSYEQYF.

The chain has TRBV19 and TRBJ1-1; 7 nucleotides match TRBD1. The junction had 10 bases not matched to a gene; V was cut back by 5 bases and J by 1 base. CDR1 is LNHDA and CDR2 is SQIVND in the germline V gene (reference sequence). This CDR3 is built from 16 residues. CDR3 region: CASSLRTGRENTEAFF. As DNA, the CDR3 is TGTGCCAGTAGTCTCCGGACAGGACGAGAGAACACTGAAGCTTTCTTT.

The chain uses TRBV5-4 and TRBJ1-2; tentative D call: TRBD1 (5 bases). V dropped 2 bases and J dropped 4 bases, with 12 bases sitting between them. The germline gives CDR1 SGHNT, CDR2 YYREEE (reference sequence). This CDR3 region has 14 residues. The CDR3 is CASSFGGVPYGYTF. The CDR3 DNA reads TGTGCCAGCAGCTTTGGAGGGGTGCCCTATGGCTACACCTTC.

This rearrangement joins TRBV5-1 to TRBJ2-5, with D tentatively TRBD2 (6 bases). Germline V gives CDR1 SGHRS, CDR2 YFSETQ. V lost 5 bases and J 5 bases, leaving 19 bases between the germline ends. The CDR3 contains 15 residues. CDR3 bases: TGCGCCAGCAGTGTGGGGGGAGCGATTTACGAGACCCAGTACTTC. It specifies CASSVGGAIYETQYF.

The CDR3: CASSKENRRVLAPYEQYF. The CDR3 region has the DNA TGTGCCAGCAGCAAAGAGAACAGGAGGGTATTAGCGCCCTACGAGCAGTACTTC. This rearrangement joins TRBV21-1 to TRBJ2-7; the table's D call, TRBD2, has no DNA check behind it. TRBV21-1 is reported as a pseudogene. CDR3 length equals 18 residues.

The rearrangement links TRBV7-2 to TRBJ1-2; D not resolved. The CDR3 totals 14 residues. Trimming stripped 1 base from V and 4 bases from J, with 10 bases between. Germline CDR1 SGHTA, CDR2 FQGNSA. The DNA for the CDR3 is TGTGCCAGCAGCTTAGAGCCCGCAGGCTATGGCTACACCTTC. It translates to CASSLEPAGYGYTF.

This chain links TRBV20-1 with TRBJ1-6, with D possibly TRBD1 on 5 matching bases. CDR3 length: 15 amino acids. The germline V gene encodes CDR1 DFQATT and CDR2 SNEGSKA (reference sequence). The V end was cut by 3 bases, the J end by 5 bases, with 14 bases between. The CDR3, as DNA: TGCAGTGCTAGTGAAAGTTCCAGGGATAATTCACCCCTCCACTTT. Its translation is CSASESSRDNSPLHF.

V and J are TRBV5-4 and TRBJ2-1; D gene uncertain. From germline, CDR1 is SGHNT and CDR2 YYREEE (reference sequence). This CDR3 comprises 14 residues. V lost 1 base to trimming and J lost 5 bases, with 10 bases between them. CDR3 nucleotides: TGTGCCAGCAGCTTGAAGAGGTCAGACAATGAGCAGTTCTTC. This codes for CASSLKRSDNEQFF.

The chain joins TRBV6-2 or TRBV6-3 to TRBJ2-1; 9 bases match TRBD2. Germline CDR1 reads MNHEY; CDR2 reads SVGEGT. The CDR3 has 17 residues. V was clipped by 0 bases and J by 4 bases; unmatched bases: 7. As DNA, the CDR3 is TGTGCCAGCAGTTACTCCCCGGCTAGCGGGGTTTACAATGAGCAGTTCTTC. Translated: CASSYSPASGVYNEQFF.